The sequence of this T cell receptor beta chain was determined in a study of T cell responses to AZD1222 COVID-19 vaccine. Trimming removed 4 bases at V and 0 bases at J, with 13 bases between. This CDR3 contains 14 residues. In germline, CDR1 is SQVTM, CDR2 ANQGSEA. Some clones are missing from TCRdb's copy, which holds only in-frame ones; the method was immunoSEQ multiplex PCR. In the table there are approximately 84,000 clones, roughly 85% of which are singletons. This clone was found a few times. The sequences come from peripheral blood, collected 28 days after the second AZD1222 dose. V usage is TRBV29-1 and J usage is TRBJ2-7; maybe TRBD1 (6 bases). The receptor was derived from an adult who received the AZD1222 COVID-19 vaccine. The CDR3 DNA is TGCAGCGTTGTGGGGGCAAGTGGCTCCTACGAGCAGTACTTC. It codes for CSVVGASGSYEQYF.